These T cell receptor beta chains were read from a single sample in a study of cytomegalovirus exposure and HLA in healthy donors. Libraries were prepared by immunoSEQ multiplex PCR; TCRdb keeps only in-frame clonotypes and omits some of them. The sample holds 90,000 to 150,000 clones, roughly 76% seen once. Sequencing was carried out using PBMCs. These receptors originate from a man in his fifties or sixties in good health and CMV-seropositive. Both conserved end residues are part of each CDR3.

v_gene	j_gene	CDR3aa
TRBV6-5	TRBJ1-1	CASSYDRFNTEAFF
TRBV4-2	TRBJ2-1	CASSQYRTSSTYNEQFF
TRBV5-6	TRBJ2-7	CASSPTGLREQYF
TRBV14	TRBJ2-7	CASSLDRSRFYEQYF
TRBV11-1	TRBJ2-6	CASSQLLDSSGANVLTF
TRBV6-1	TRBJ2-6	CASRTALGANVLTF
TRBV7-2	TRBJ2-7	CASSLGRSSYEQYF
TRBV14	TRBJ1-2	CASSQRLGQGAHYGYTF
TRBV7-9	TRBJ2-3	CASRGGATTDTQYF
TRBV27	TRBJ2-1	CASSSQLESYNEQFF
TRBV28	TRBJ2-6	CASSLASSGANVLTF
TRBV7-2	TRBJ2-7	CASSRGSRVGSYEQYF
TRBV25-1	TRBJ1-5	CASSGDSFSNQPQHF
TRBV2	TRBJ2-1	CASSGRASGYNEQFF
TRBV9	TRBJ2-3	CASSLGLAGATDTQYF
TRBV4-2	TRBJ2-3	CASRTWGEGQGDTQYF
TRBV2	TRBJ1-5	CASSFREEVQPQHF
TRBV5-1	TRBJ1-3	CASSWQTGTGNTIYF
TRBV2	TRBJ2-3	CASSEGPVGTDTQYF
TRBV9	TRBJ1-1	CASSPRLLNTEAFF
TRBV13	TRBJ2-7	CASSSASGSLNEQYF
TRBV18	TRBJ2-2	CASSPLTGENGELFF
TRBV5-6	TRBJ2-7	CASSGGTSGSVVYEQYF
TRBV7-9	TRBJ2-7	CASSDGLAGVNEQYF
TRBV5-4	TRBJ2-6	CASARGGTPAGANVLTF
TRBV5-5	TRBJ2-4	CASSLSTGKNIQYF
TRBV4-2	TRBJ2-2	CASLGLPGQGSNTGELFF
TRBV6-6	TRBJ2-1	CASSGRIYNEQFF
TRBV28	TRBJ1-2	CASGQPPNYGYTF
TRBV4-2	TRBJ1-1	CASSQEYTEAFF
TRBV5-1	TRBJ2-1	CASSLGGSTYNEQFF
TRBV7-9	TRBJ2-7	CASSLGDRAGYEQYF
TRBV2	TRBJ2-7	CASTRDREKSEYF
TRBV27	TRBJ1-2	CASRLAGHSYGYTF
TRBV18	TRBJ2-3	CASSLGLTDTQYF
TRBV10-3	TRBJ2-2	CAISEGSGGPGELFF
TRBV18	TRBJ1-2	CASSPSLQGNYGYTF
TRBV5-1	TRBJ2-1	CASSWANLGLPNPNEQFF
TRBV11-2	TRBJ1-2	CASSFGRAGAQDYGYTF
TRBV7-9	.	CASSPISGSSYEQYF
TRBV11-2	TRBJ2-5	CASSWTGSPETQYF
TRBV7-9	TRBJ2-7	CASSLEQLSYEQYF
TRBV5-6	TRBJ2-1	CASSGGNSGKYNEQFF
TRBV6-5	TRBJ2-7	CASSYSNGGGDEQYF
TRBV25-1	TRBJ1-1	CASSATGTGGVEAFF
TRBV20-1	TRBJ2-5	CSARPLETQYF
TRBV5-1	TRBJ2-1	CASSLLQKSTINEQFF
TRBV4-2	TRBJ2-3	CASSQERDTQYF
TRBV7-9	TRBJ2-3	CASSPRTDTQYF
TRBV28	TRBJ2-2	CASSRSGVRITGELFF
TRBV28	TRBJ1-5	CASSSSGTAISNQPQHF
TRBV6-6	TRBJ2-2	CASSASGAGELFF
TRBV2	TRBJ2-1	CASGGNEQFF
TRBV27	TRBJ2-7	CASSLGLTYEQYF
TRBV7-6	TRBJ2-2	CASSLEQGALPGELFF